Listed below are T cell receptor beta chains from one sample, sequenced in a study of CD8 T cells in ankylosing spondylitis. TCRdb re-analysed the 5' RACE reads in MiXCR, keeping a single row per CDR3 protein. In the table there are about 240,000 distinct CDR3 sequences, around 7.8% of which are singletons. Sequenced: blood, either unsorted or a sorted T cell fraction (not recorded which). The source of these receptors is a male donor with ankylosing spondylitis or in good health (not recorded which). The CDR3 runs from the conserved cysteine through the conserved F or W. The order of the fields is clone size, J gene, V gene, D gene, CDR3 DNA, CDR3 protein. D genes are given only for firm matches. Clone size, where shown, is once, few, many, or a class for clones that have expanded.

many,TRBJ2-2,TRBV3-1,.,TGTGCCAGCAGCCGGACCCCGAGGGACACCGGGGAGCTGTTTTTT,CASSRTPRDTGELFF
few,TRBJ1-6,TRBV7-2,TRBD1,TGTGCCAGCAGCTACCCGGGACAGGAAAATTCACCCCTCCACTTT,CASSYPGQENSPLHF
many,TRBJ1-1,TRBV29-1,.,TGCAGCGTAAGGACAGAGAACACTGAAGCTTTCTTT,CSVRTENTEAFF
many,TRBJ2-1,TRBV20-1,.,TGCAGTGGAGGCGGGGCCTGGAATGAGCAGTTCTTC,CSGGGAWNEQFF
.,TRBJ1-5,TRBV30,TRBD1,TGTGCCTGGAGCGCAGGGGTACAGGGGGTTGTCACGGGCCAGCCCCAGCATTTT,CAWSAGVQGVVTGQPQHF
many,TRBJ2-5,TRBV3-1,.,TGTGCCAGCAGCCAAGATGAGGGGACCCAAGAGACCCAGTACTTC,CASSQDEGTQETQYF
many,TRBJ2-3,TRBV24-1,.,TGTGCCACCAGTGTCCCGGACAGCACAGATACGCAGTATTTT,CATSVPDSTDTQYF
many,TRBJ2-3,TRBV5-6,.,.,CASSLVGEGTSREYF
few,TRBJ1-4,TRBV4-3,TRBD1,TGCGCCAGCAGCCAAGACAGGGGGCCCACTAATGAAAAACTGTTTTTT,CASSQDRGPTNEKLFF
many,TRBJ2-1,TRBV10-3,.,TGTGCCATCAGTGAGAGACATCGGACCAATGAGCAGTTCTTC,CAISERHRTNEQFF
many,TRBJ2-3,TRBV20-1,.,TGCAGTGCTAATACCCCCCGCACAGATACGCAGTATTTT,CSANTPRTDTQYF
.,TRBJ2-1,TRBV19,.,TGTGCCAGTAGTAACAGACGCCACGGGTACAATGAGCAGTTCTTC,CASSNRRHGYNEQFF
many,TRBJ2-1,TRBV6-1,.,TGTGCCAGCACCTTTAGGGTAGGAAGGACCACCTACAATGAGCAGTTCTTC,CASTFRVGRTTYNEQFF
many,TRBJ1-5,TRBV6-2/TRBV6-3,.,TGTGCCAGCAGTCGATTCAATCAGCCCCAGCATTTT,CASSRFNQPQHF
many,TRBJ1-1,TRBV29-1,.,TGCAGCGCTTTCGACAGGAGCTACACTGAAGCTTTCTTT,CSAFDRSYTEAFF
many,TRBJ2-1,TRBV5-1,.,TGCGCCAGCAGCTTGGCCGATGAGCAGTTCTTC,CASSLADEQFF